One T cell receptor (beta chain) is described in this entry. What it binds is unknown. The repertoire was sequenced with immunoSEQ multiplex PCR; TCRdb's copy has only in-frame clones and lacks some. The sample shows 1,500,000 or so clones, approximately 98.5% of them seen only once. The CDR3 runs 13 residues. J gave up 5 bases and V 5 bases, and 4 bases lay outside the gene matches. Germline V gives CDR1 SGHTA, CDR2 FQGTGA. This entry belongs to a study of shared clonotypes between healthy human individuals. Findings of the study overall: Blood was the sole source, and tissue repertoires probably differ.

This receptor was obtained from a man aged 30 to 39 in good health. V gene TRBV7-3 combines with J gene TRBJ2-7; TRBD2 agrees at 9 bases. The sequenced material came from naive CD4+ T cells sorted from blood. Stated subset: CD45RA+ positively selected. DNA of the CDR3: TGTGCCAGCAGCCTTAGCGGGAGAAACGAGCAGTACTTC. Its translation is CASSLSGRNEQYF.